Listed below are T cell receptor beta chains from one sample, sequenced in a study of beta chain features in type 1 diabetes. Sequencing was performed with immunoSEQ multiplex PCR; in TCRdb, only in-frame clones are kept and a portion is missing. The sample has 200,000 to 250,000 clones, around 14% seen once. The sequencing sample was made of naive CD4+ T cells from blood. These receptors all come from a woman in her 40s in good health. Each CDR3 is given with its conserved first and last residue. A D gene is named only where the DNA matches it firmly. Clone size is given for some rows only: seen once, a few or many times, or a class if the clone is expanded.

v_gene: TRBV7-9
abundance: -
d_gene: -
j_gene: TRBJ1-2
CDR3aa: CASSYPGDYTF
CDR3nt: TGTGCCAGCAGCTACCCAGGGGACTACACCTTC

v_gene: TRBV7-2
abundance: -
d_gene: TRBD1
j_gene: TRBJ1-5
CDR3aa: CASSRLDRAGEPQHF
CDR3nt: TGTGCCAGCAGCCGCTTGGACAGGGCGGGAGAGCCCCAGCATTTT

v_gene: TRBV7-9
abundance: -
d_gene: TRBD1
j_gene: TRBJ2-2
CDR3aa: CASRRQGTDTGELFF
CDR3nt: TGTGCCAGCAGGCGACAGGGGACGGACACCGGGGAGCTGTTTTTT

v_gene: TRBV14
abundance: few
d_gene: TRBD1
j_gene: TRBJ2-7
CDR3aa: CASSQTGVYEQYF
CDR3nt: TGTGCCAGCAGCCAAACAGGGGTCTACGAGCAGTACTTC

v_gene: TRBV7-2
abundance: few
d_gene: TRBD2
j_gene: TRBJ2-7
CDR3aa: CASSLEPTSGGSYEQYF
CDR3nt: TGTGCCAGCAGCTTAGAGCCGACTAGCGGGGGCTCCTACGAGCAGTACTTC

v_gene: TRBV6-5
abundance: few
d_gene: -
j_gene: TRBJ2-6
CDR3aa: CASSAGDAGANVLTF
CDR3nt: TGTGCCAGCAGTGCCGGGGATGCTGGGGCCAACGTCCTGACTTTC

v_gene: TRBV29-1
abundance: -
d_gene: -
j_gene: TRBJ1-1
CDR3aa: CSSMPREFEAFF
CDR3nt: TGCAGCTCCATGCCCCGAGAGTTTGAAGCTTTCTTT

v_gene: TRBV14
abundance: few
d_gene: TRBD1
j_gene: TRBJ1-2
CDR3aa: CASSQVDRGRGGYTF
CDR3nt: TGTGCCAGCAGCCAAGTTGACAGGGGCAGAGGTGGCTACACCTTC

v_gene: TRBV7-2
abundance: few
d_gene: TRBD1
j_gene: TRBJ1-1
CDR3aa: CASSPTDQTGGTEAFF
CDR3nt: TGTGCCAGCAGCCCCACCGATCAGACAGGGGGTACTGAAGCTTTCTTT

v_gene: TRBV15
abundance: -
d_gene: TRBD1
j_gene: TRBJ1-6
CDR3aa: CATSRKTGTSPLHF
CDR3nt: TGTGCCACCAGCCGCAAGACAGGGACTTCACCCCTCCACTTT

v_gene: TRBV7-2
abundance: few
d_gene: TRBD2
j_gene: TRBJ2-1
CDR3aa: CASSLDPSGGNEQFF
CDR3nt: TGTGCCAGCAGCTTAGACCCTAGCGGGGGCAATGAGCAGTTCTTC

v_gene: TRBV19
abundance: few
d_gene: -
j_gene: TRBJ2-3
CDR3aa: CASKRSRTFTDTQYF
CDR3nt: TGTGCCAGTAAAAGGAGTCGCACCTTCACAGATACGCAGTATTTT

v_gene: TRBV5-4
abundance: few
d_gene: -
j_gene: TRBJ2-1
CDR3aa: CASSQDWNNEQFF
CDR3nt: TGTGCCAGCAGCCAAGACTGGAACAATGAGCAGTTCTTC

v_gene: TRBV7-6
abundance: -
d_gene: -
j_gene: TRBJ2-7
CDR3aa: CASSLFSGGFNEQYF
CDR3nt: TGTGCCAGCAGCTTATTTAGTGGGGGGTTTAACGAGCAGTACTTC

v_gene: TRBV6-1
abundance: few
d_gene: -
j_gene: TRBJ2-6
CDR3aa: CASSEAAGAASGANVLTF
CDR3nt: TGTGCCAGCAGTGAAGCAGCAGGGGCCGCCTCTGGGGCCAACGTCCTGACTTTC

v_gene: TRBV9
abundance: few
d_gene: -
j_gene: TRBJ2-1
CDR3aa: CASSVDSGVGVLNEQFF
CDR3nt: TGTGCCAGCAGCGTAGACTCGGGGGTGGGGGTTTTGAATGAGCAGTTCTTC

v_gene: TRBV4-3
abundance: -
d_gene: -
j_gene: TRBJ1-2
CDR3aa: CASSQERDVYGYTF
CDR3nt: TGCGCCAGCAGCCAAGAGAGGGATGTCTATGGCTACACCTTC

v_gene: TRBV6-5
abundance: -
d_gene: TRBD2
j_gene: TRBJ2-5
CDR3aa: CASSGGTSGQETQYF
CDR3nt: TGTGCCAGCAGTGGGGGGACTAGCGGACAAGAGACCCAGTACTTC

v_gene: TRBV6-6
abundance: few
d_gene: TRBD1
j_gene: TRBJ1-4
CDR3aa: CASSYAGTVNEKLFF
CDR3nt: TGTGCCAGCAGTTACGCCGGGACAGTAAATGAAAAACTGTTTTTT

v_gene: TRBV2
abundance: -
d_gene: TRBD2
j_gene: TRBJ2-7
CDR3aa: CASTLGGSSYEQYF
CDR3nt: TGTGCCAGCACCTTGGGGGGGAGCTCCTACGAGCAGTACTTC

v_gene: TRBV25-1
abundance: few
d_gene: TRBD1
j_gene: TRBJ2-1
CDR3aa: CASSESTGKGYNEQFF
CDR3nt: TGTGCCAGCAGTGAATCGACAGGGAAAGGGTACAATGAGCAGTTCTTC

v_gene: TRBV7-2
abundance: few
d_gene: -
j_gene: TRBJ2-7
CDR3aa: CASSLIQGYEQYF
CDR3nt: TGTGCCAGCAGCTTAATTCAGGGATACGAGCAGTACTTC

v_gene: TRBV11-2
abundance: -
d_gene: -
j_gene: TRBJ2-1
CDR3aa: CASSEMGARYNEQFF
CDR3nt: TGTGCCAGCAGCGAAATGGGGGCCCGCTACAATGAGCAGTTCTTC

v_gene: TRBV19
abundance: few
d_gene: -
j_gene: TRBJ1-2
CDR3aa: CASDIGTPRGGYTF
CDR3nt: TGTGCCTCGGATATTGGGACACCAAGAGGTGGCTACACCTTC

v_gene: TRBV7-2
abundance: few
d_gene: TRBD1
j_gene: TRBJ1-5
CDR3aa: CASSPRQGNQPQHF
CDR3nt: TGTGCCAGCAGCCCTAGACAGGGGAATCAGCCCCAGCATTTT

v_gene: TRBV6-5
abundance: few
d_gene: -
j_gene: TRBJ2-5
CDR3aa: CASSAGRLSQYF
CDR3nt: TGTGCCAGCAGCGCGGGACGCCTCTCTCAGTACTTC

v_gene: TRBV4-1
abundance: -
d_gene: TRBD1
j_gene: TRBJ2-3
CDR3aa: CASSQGPGQGEDTQYF
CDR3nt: TGCGCCAGCAGCCAAGGACCGGGACAGGGTGAGGATACGCAGTATTTT

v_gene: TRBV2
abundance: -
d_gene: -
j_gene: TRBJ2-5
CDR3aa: CASSTFSRGETHYF
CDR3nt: TGTGCCAGCAGCACGTTCTCCCGGGGAGAGACCCACTACTTC

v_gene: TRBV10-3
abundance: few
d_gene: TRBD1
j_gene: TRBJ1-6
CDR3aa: CAISDRGGNSPLHF
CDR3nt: TGTGCCATCAGCGACAGGGGTGGGAATTCACCCCTCCACTTT

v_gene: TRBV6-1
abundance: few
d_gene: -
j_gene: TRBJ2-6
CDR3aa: CASTDGGSGANVLTF
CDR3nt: TGTGCCAGCACTGATGGAGGGTCTGGGGCCAACGTCCTGACTTTC

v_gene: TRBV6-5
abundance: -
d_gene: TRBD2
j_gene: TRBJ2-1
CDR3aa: CASCSSSGGWDEQFF
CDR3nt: TGTGCCAGCTGTTCTTCTAGCGGGGGTTGGGATGAGCAGTTCTTC

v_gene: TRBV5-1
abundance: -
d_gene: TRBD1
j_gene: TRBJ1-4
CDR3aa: CASSPARDRGEKLFF
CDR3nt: TGCGCCAGCAGCCCAGCCCGGGACAGGGGTGAAAAACTGTTTTTT

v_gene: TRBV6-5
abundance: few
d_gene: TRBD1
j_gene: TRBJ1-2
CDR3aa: CASMYHRGIGYGYTF
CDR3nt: TGTGCCAGCATGTACCACAGGGGCATAGGCTATGGCTACACCTTC

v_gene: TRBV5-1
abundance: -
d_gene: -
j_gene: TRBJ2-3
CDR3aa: CASTPDPAGTDTQYF
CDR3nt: TGCGCCAGCACCCCAGACCCTGCGGGCACAGATACGCAGTATTTT

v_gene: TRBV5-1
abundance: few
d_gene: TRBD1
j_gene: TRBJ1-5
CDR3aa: CASSLRGLGNQPQHF
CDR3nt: TGCGCCAGCAGCTTGAGGGGGCTTGGCAATCAGCCCCAGCATTTT

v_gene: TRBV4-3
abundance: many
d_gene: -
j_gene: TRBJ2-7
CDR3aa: CASSQEGRAYEQYF
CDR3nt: TGCGCCAGCAGCCAAGAGGGCAGAGCCTACGAGCAGTACTTC

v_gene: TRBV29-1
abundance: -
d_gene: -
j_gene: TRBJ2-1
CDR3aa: CSVELGAATHSYNEQFF
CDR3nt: TGCAGCGTTGAGCTGGGGGCCGCAACCCACTCCTACAATGAGCAGTTCTTC

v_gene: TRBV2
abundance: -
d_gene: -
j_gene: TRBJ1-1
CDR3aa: CASNPGHTNTEAFF
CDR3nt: TGTGCCAGCAACCCGGGACACACGAACACTGAAGCTTTCTTT

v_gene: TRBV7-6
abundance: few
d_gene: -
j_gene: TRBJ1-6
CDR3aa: CASSLRAQGPDNSPLHF
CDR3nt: TGTGCCAGCAGCTTAAGAGCCCAGGGGCCAGATAATTCACCCCTCCACTTT

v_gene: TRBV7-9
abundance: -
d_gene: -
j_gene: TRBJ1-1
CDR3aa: CASSLSGLNTEAFF
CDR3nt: TGTGCCAGCAGCTTATCGGGACTTAACACTGAAGCTTTCTTT